This T cell receptor (beta chain) derives from a study of blood T cell repertoires in COVID-19. Repertoires were generated with immunoSEQ multiplex PCR, while TCRdb's copy carries only in-frame clones and drops some. The sample yields around 240,000 clones, 90% seen once. The germline V gene has CDR1 LGHNA and CDR2 YNFKEQ. The CDR3 consists of 15 residues. V trimming: 4 bases; J trimming: 4 bases; junction bases outside the gene matches: 7. Across about two dozen US areas, participants ranged in age from 18 to 89 years. A case of COVID-19 had been met by exposed participants within 2 weeks before study entry.

The sequenced material came from PBMCs or T cells enriched from blood (not recorded which). The chain carries TRBV4-2 and TRBJ1-5, with 7 bases fitting TRBD1. This clonotype originated in a man aged 50 or older who had been exposed to COVID-19. The CDR3 DNA follows: TGTGCCAGCAGCCGAAACCGGGACAGTAATCAGCCCCAGCATTTT. It yields the protein CASSRNRDSNQPQHF.